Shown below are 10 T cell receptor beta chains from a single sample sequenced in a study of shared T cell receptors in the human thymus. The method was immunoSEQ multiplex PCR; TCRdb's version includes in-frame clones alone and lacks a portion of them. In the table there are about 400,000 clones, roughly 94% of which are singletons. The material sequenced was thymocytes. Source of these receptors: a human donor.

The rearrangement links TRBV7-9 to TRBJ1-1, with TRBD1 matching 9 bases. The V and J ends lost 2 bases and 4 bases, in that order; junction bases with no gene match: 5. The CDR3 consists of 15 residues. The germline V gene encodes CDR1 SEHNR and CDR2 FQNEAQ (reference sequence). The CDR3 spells CASSLRDRVGTEAFF. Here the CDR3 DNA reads TGTGCCAGCAGCTTACGGGACAGGGTAGGCACTGAAGCTTTCTTT.

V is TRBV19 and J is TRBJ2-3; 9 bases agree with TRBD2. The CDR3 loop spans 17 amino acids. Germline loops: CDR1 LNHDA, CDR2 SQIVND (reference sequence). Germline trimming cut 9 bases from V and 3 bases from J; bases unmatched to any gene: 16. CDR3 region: CASQKGVAGEFTDTQYF. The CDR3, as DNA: TGTGCCAGCCAAAAGGGGGTAGCGGGAGAGTTTACAGATACGCAGTATTTT.

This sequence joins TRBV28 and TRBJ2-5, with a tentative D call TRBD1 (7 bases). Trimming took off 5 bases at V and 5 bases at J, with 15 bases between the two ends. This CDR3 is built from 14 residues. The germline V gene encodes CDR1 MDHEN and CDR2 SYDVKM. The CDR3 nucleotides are TGTGCCAGCAGTGGTGACAGGGCGGGGGAGACCCAGTACTTC. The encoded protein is CASSGDRAGETQYF.

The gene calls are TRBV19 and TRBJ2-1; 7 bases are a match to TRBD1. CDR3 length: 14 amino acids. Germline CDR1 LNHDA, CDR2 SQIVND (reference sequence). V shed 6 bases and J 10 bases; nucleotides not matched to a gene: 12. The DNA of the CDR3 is TGTGCCAGTAGCCAGGAGGACAGGCCAAGGGAGCAGTTCTTC. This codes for CASSQEDRPREQFF.

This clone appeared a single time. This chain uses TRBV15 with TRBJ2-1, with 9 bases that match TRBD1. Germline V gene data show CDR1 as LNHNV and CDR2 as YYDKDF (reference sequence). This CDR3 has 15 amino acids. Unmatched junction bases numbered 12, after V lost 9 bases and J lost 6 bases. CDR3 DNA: TGTGCCACTTATCGGTCCGGGACAGGGCGCAATGAGCAGTTCTTC. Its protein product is CATYRSGTGRNEQFF.

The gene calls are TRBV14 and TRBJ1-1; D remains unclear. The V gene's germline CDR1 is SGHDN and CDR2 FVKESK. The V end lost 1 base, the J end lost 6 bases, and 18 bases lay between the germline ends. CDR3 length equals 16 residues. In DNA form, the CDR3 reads TGTGCCAGCAGCCAAGGGGTAGGGCCCTTTACGCCTGAAGCTTTCTTT. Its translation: CASSQGVGPFTPEAFF.

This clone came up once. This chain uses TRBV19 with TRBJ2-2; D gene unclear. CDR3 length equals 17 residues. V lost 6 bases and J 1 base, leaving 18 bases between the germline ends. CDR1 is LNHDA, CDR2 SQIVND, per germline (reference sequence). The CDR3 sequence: CASSLSKVVGNTGELFF. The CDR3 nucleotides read TGTGCCAGTAGCCTCTCGAAGGTGGTAGGGAACACCGGGGAGCTGTTTTTT.

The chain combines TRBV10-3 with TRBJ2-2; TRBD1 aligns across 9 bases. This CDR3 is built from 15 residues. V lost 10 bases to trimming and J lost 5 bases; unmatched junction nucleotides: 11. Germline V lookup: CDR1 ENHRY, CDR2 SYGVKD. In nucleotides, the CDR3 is TGTGCCAGCACGAAGGGACAGGGTCGGACCGGGGAGCTGTTTTTT. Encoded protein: CASTKGQGRTGELFF.

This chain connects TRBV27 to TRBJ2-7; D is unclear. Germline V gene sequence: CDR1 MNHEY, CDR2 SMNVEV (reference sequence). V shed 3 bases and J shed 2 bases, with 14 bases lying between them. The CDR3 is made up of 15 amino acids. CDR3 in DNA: TGTGCCAGCAGTTTGAAAGGTAAAAGTGCCTACGAGCAGTACTTC. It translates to CASSLKGKSAYEQYF.

CDR3: CSVIPIGGPDTQYF. In DNA form, the CDR3 reads TGCAGCGTTATACCGATCGGAGGTCCAGATACGCAGTATTTT. The J gene is TRBJ2-3, the V gene TRBV29-1; tentative D call: TRBD2 (5 bases). The V gene lost 5 bases and the J gene lost 4 bases, with 16 bases spanning the gap. Germline CDR1 is SQVTM and CDR2 is ANQGSEA. The CDR3 length is 14 residues.